These 21 T cell receptor beta chains were sequenced from one sample in a study of CD8 T cells in ankylosing spondylitis. TCRdb processed the 5' RACE reads anew with MiXCR; each CDR3 protein has one entry. The table has a few hundred thousand distinct CDR3 sequences, approximately 10% seen once. Source material: blood, either unsorted or a sorted T cell fraction (not recorded which). The receptors originated from a female donor with ankylosing spondylitis or in good health (not recorded which).

The sample holds a few counts of this clonotype. The genes are TRBV10-3 and TRBJ2-3, with TRBD2 identical over 14 bases. V shed 6 bases and J 0 bases; nucleotides not matched to a gene: 11. Germline CDR1 reads ENHRY; CDR2 reads SYGVKD. The CDR3 spans 19 residues. The CDR3 sequence is CAIRGTSGGFSPSTDTQYF. The DNA of the CDR3 is TGTGCCATCAGGGGGACTAGCGGGGGTTTCTCCCCTAGCACAGATACGCAGTATTTT.

This clonotype was seen repeatedly, ten times or more. The chain carries TRBV2 and TRBJ2-3, with unresolved D. The CDR3 consists of 11 residues. The germline V gene encodes CDR1 SNHLY and CDR2 FYNNEI. Trimming took off 6 bases at V and 6 bases at J, with 7 bases between the two ends. The CDR3 DNA follows: TGTGCCAGCAGGCGGATCGATACGCAGTATTTT. It yields the protein CASRRIDTQYF.

The table lists this clonotype with many counts. This chain uses TRBV25-1 with TRBJ1-2; unclear D gene. Trimming removed 2 bases at V and 3 bases at J, with 13 bases between. Germline V gene data show CDR1 as MGHDK and CDR2 as SYGVNS. The CDR3 is made up of 15 amino acids. This chain's CDR3 is CASSETASDYYGYTF. In DNA form, the CDR3 reads TGTGCCAGCAGTGAAACGGCCTCCGACTACTATGGCTACACCTTC.

This clonotype was observed many times. Here the CDR3 DNA reads TGTGCCAGCACTTTGACAGGGAACACTGAAGCTTTCTTT. Amino acids: CASTLTGNTEAFF. The chain employs TRBV6-5 and TRBJ1-1; D perhaps matches TRBD1 (6 bases). This CDR3 comprises 13 residues. V lost 7 bases and J 1 base, leaving 10 bases between the germline ends. Germline V lookup: CDR1 MNHEY, CDR2 SVGAGI.

This clonotype was detected ten times or more. The chain uses TRBV12-3 or TRBV12-4 and TRBJ1-5; TRBD1 is a possible D gene (5 bases). V was cut by 3 bases and J by 5 bases, with 11 bases left in between. The CDR3 is made up of 14 amino acids. CDR3 coding DNA: TGTGCCAGCAGTTTGGGAGGGGAGGATCAGCCCCAGCATTTT. Its translation: CASSLGGEDQPQHF.

As concerns this clonotype: A read error may explain this, as a much larger clone is one base away. This chain joins TRBV5-1 and TRBJ2-1; no firm D call. This CDR3 is 13 amino acids long. The V gene's germline CDR1 is SGHRS and CDR2 YFSETQ. This chain's CDR3 is CASTLNGYNEQFF. The CDR3 bases are TGCGCCAGCACCTTGAATGGTTACAATGAGCAGTTCTTC.

Ten or more counts support this clonotype. The chain recombines TRBV10-3 with TRBJ2-3; D may be TRBD1 or TRBD2 (6 bases each). The ends were cut back, 6 bases at V and 6 bases at J, with 13 bases in the middle. CDR3 size: 13 residues. Germline values: CDR1 ENHRY, CDR2 SYGVKD. As DNA, the CDR3 is TGTGCCATCAGAGGAGGGACAATGGATACGCAGTATTTT. Translation: CAIRGGTMDTQYF.

The chain combines TRBV2 with TRBJ2-2; D remains unclear. Germline lookup yields CDR1 SNHLY and CDR2 FYNNEI. The CDR3 loop spans 15 amino acids. The ends were cut back, 3 bases at V and 4 bases at J, with 12 bases in the middle. The CDR3 bases are TGTGCCAGCAGTGATAACCGAGTGGGCACCGGGGAGCTGTTTTTT. Its translation: CASSDNRVGTGELFF.

This clonotype has a count of ten or more. The rearrangement links TRBV12-3 or TRBV12-4 to TRBJ2-1; D possibly corresponds to TRBD2 (5 bases). Trimming took off 2 bases at V and 15 bases at J, with 11 bases between the two ends. The CDR3 runs to 11 residues. DNA for the CDR3: TGTGCCAGCAGTTTAAGCGGTTGGAGGTTCTTC. Translating gives CASSLSGWRFF.

This clonotype occurred a few times. The chain has TRBV7-2 and TRBJ2-7, with a tentative D call TRBD2 (6 bases). The germline V gene encodes CDR1 SGHTA and CDR2 FQGNSA. Trimming took off 2 bases at V and 2 bases at J, with 16 bases between the two ends. CDR3 length: 16 residues. Written as DNA, the CDR3 is TGTGCCAGCAGCTTATCGGGAAGCGGGCTACCCTACGAGCAGTACTTC. Residues: CASSLSGSGLPYEQYF.

About this clonotype itself: Sequence at one end of the junction differs from germline and may be a read error. The chain is built from TRBV27 and TRBJ2-2, with 9 nucleotides matching TRBD2. Germline-derived CDR1 and CDR2 are MNHEY and SMNVEV (reference sequence). The CDR3 covers 16 residues. The DNA of the CDR3 is TGTCCCAGCAGGCGTTCGCGGGAGGGCGTCACCGGGGAGCTGTTTTTT. Its protein is CPSRRSREGVTGELFF.

The rearrangement links TRBV12-3 or TRBV12-4 to TRBJ2-2; 13 bases fit TRBD2. V lost 3 bases to trimming and J lost 5 bases; unmatched junction nucleotides: 6. The CDR3 runs to 17 residues. The CDR3 DNA sequence: TGTGCCAGCAGTTTCGGACTAGCGGGAGTTTCGACCGGGGAGCTGTTTTTT. Its protein product is CASSFGLAGVSTGELFF.

This clonotype was found many times. The chain joins TRBV2 to TRBJ2-7; D gene ambiguous. The CDR3 runs 12 residues. V lost 0 bases, J lost 5 bases, and 5 bases lay in between. Per germline, CDR1 SNHLY and CDR2 FYNNEI. CDR3 in DNA: TGTGCCAGCAGTGAAGCCTGGAACGAGCAGTACTTC. This sequence encodes CASSEAWNEQYF.

This clonotype was observed at least ten times. The chain couples TRBV20-1 to TRBJ2-1; D may correspond to TRBD1 or TRBD2 (5 bases each). This CDR3 is built from 13 residues. In germline, CDR1 is DFQATT, CDR2 SNEGSKA (reference sequence). The V end was cut by 3 bases, the J end by 2 bases, with 8 bases between. CDR3 nucleotides: TGCAGTGCTAGGGGACCCACCTACAATGAGCAGTTCTTC. Translation: CSARGPTYNEQFF.

Only one count was recorded for this clonotype. The CDR3 does not close with the conserved phenylalanine or tryptophan, likely indicating a read error. V usage is TRBV27 and J usage is TRBJ2-1; a possible D gene is TRBD1 (5 bases). Germline CDR1 and CDR2: MNHEY and SMNVEV (reference sequence). The CDR3 runs to 15 residues. V shed 3 bases and J shed 1 base, with 10 bases lying between them. The CDR3 loop reads CASSFLGQSYNEQFL. CDR3 DNA: TGTGCCAGCAGTTTCCTTGGACAATCCTACAATGAGCAGTTCTTA.

The V gene is TRBV3-1, the J gene TRBJ1-1; TRBD1 is a possible D gene (5 bases). CDR3 length: 12 amino acids. CDR1 and CDR2 (germline): LGHDT, YNNKEL (reference sequence). The V end lost 4 bases, the J end lost 13 bases, and 16 bases lay between the germline ends. In DNA form, the CDR3 reads TGTGCCAGCAGCCGAGCTGGGACCCGTGGTTTCTTT. This encodes CASSRAGTRGFF.

At least ten counts were recorded for this clonotype. The chain carries TRBV18 and TRBJ1-2; D ambiguous. Germline lookup yields CDR1 KGHSH and CDR2 LQKENI. The CDR3 sequence is 13 residues long. Trimming removed 0 bases at V and 3 bases at J, with 5 bases between. CDR3 in amino acids: CASSPPSDYGYTF. CDR3 DNA: TGTGCCAGCTCACCACCCTCTGACTATGGCTACACCTTC.

The chain is built from TRBV7-9 and TRBJ1-1; 7 bases are shared with TRBD1. CDR3 length equals 17 residues. Germline lookup yields CDR1 SEHNR and CDR2 FQNEAQ (reference sequence). V shed 3 bases and J 1 base; nucleotides not matched to a gene: 11. CDR3 sequence (DNA): TGTGCCAGCAGCTTCGGGACAGTCATATTCAAGAACACTGAAGCTTTCTTT. Its translation is CASSFGTVIFKNTEAFF.

This clonotype was counted between two and nine times. The chain combines TRBV28 with TRBJ2-3; no firm D call. CDR3 length equals 16 residues. V lost 7 bases and J 1 base, leaving 18 bases between the germline ends. CDR1 is MDHEN and CDR2 is SYDVKM in the germline V gene. In DNA form, the CDR3 reads TGTGCCAGCACCCGGCGCACGGTGATGGGCACAGATACGCAGTATTTT. Its translation is CASTRRTVMGTDTQYF.

Comment on this clonotype: At one end the junction does not follow the germline gene, possibly because of a read error. V usage is TRBV7-9 and J usage is TRBJ1-2, with D tentatively TRBD1 (5 bases). Germline assignment: CDR1 SEHNR and CDR2 FQNEAQ (reference sequence). The length of the CDR3 is 14 residues. CDR3 region: CSSSLTQGNYGYTF. CDR3 bases: TGTTCCAGCAGCTTAACCCAGGGAAACTATGGCTACACCTTC.

This clonotype was seen ten or more times. The chain uses TRBV9 and TRBJ2-3, with TRBD2 matching over 11 bases. Per the germline V gene, CDR1 is SGDLS and CDR2 is YYNGEE. There are 16 residues in the CDR3. J lost 4 bases, V lost 1 base, and 5 bases had no gene match. CDR3 bases: TGTGCCAGCAGCGTATCGATAGCGGGGGGGGCAGATACGCAGTATTTT. This encodes CASSVSIAGGADTQYF.